A single sample gave rise to the 18 T cell receptor beta chains below, sequenced in a study of T cell changes during pregnancy in multiple sclerosis (dated by TCRdb to the late 2010s). The library was generated by the immunoSEQ multiplex PCR assay. TCRdb took this table from immuneACCESS and kept in-frame rearrangements with V and J called. Such tables lack part of the clones; where checked against another copy, unresolved V genes explain under half of the gap, and the rest is unexplained. The sample contains 65,000 to 80,000 clones, just over 90% of them found a single time. The ten largest clones take up around 0.21% of the sample. The material sequenced was CD4+ T cells from peripheral blood mononuclear cells, taken before pregnancy. These receptors were collected from a female donor with multiple sclerosis, enrolled in a pregnancy study.

V is TRBV9 and J is TRBJ2-3, with 13 nucleotides matching TRBD2. Germline CDR1 SGDLS, CDR2 YYNGEE. Trimming cost V 3 bases and J 4 bases; bases outside gene matches: 5. This CDR3 is 16 amino acids long. CDR3 protein: CASSAGLAGSADTQYF. The CDR3 bases are TGTGCCAGCAGCGCGGGACTAGCGGGATCCGCAGATACGCAGTATTTT. The variable domain in full, with the rest retrieved from reference TRBV9 and TRBJ2-3, is DSGVTQTPKHLITATGQRVTLRCSPRSGDLSVYWYQQSLDQGLQFLIQYYNGEERAKGNILERFSAQQFPDLHSELNLSSLELGDSALYFCASSAGLAGSADTQYFGPGTRLTVL.

The chain has TRBV19 and TRBJ2-1; 10 nucleotides match TRBD1. Losses at the gene ends were 2 bases for V and 0 bases for J; bases not matched to a gene: 10. CDR3 length: 19 amino acids. In germline, CDR1 is LNHDA, CDR2 SQIVND (reference sequence). DNA of the CDR3: TGTGCCAGTAGTATAAAGGGACAGGGGTTGTTGAGCTCCTACAATGAGCAGTTCTTC. It encodes CASSIKGQGLLSSYNEQFF. The variable domain in full, completed from reference TRBV19 and TRBJ2-1, reads DGGITQSPKYLFRKEGQNVTLSCEQNLNHDAMYWYRQDPGQGLRLIYYSQIVNDFQKGDIAEGYSVSREKKESFPLTVTSAQKNPTAFYLCASSIKGQGLLSSYNEQFFGPGTRLTVL.

The rearrangement joins TRBV5-1 to TRBJ1-2; D unclear. This CDR3 is 14 amino acids long. Between the trimmed V and J ends, which lost 0 bases and 3 bases, there was a span of 9 bases. CDR1 is SGHRS and CDR2 is YFSETQ in the germline V gene. As DNA, the CDR3 is TGCGCCAGCAGCTTGGCTTCTATTGACTATGGCTACACCTTC. Its protein is CASSLASIDYGYTF. The variable domain in full, completed from reference TRBV5-1 and TRBJ1-2, reads KAGVTQTPRYLIKTRGQQVTLSCSPISGHRSVSWYQQTPGQGLQFLFEYFSETQRNKGNFPGRFSGRQFSNSRSEMNVSTLELGDSALYLCASSLASIDYGYTFGSGTRLTVV.

V and J are TRBV5-1 and TRBJ2-3, with D possibly matching TRBD1 (6 bases). CDR1 and CDR2 (germline): SGHRS, YFSETQ. Trimming cost V 0 bases and J 1 base, with 9 bases left between them. CDR3 length equals 15 residues. The CDR3 is CASSLDRAGTDTQYF. Here the CDR3 DNA reads TGCGCCAGCAGCTTGGACAGGGCGGGCACAGATACGCAGTATTTT.

V is TRBV30 and J is TRBJ2-7; D is perhaps TRBD2 (6 bases). Germline CDR1 GTSNPN, CDR2 SVGIG (reference sequence). This CDR3 is built from 12 residues. Between the trimmed V and J ends, which lost 3 bases and 9 bases, there was a span of 15 bases. The CDR3 sequence: CAWSILLAGQYF. As DNA, the CDR3 is TGTGCCTGGAGCATTTTACTAGCAGGGCAGTACTTC.

This clone appeared a single time. V is TRBV18 and J is TRBJ1-3; D is unclear. The CDR3 is made up of 15 amino acids. Trimming stripped 5 bases from V and 0 bases from J, with 11 bases between. The V gene's germline CDR1 is KGHSH and CDR2 LQKENI. CDR3 protein: CASSAAVSSGNTIYF. For the CDR3, the DNA is TGTGCCAGCTCAGCGGCAGTGTCCTCTGGAAACACCATATATTTT.

This chain uses TRBV6-5 with TRBJ1-6; TRBD1 is a possible D gene (6 bases). V gave up 8 bases and J gave up 7 bases, with 12 bases separating them. Looked up from germline, CDR1 is MNHEY and CDR2 is SVGAGI. CDR3 length: 13 residues. The CDR3 spells CASGRQGNSPLHF. The CDR3 DNA is TGTGCCAGCGGTAGGCAGGGGAATTCACCCCTCCACTTT.

This rearrangement joins TRBV5-1 to TRBJ2-6; a possible D gene is TRBD1 (6 bases). V was pared by 0 bases and J by 0 bases, with 10 bases between. The CDR3 runs to 17 residues. Germline CDR1 reads SGHRS; CDR2 reads YFSETQ. As DNA, the CDR3 is TGCGCCAGCAGCTTGGCCGGGACATTCTCTGGGGCCAACGTCCTGACTTTC. Encoded protein: CASSLAGTFSGANVLTF.

The chain is built from TRBV6-1 and TRBJ1-5; possible D gene TRBD1, 6 bases. CDR1 is MNHNS, CDR2 SASEGT, per germline. V was clipped by 7 bases and J by 2 bases, with 15 bases between them. CDR3 length: 15 amino acids. The chain's CDR3 is CASTWTVGGNQPQHF. The CDR3 DNA reads TGTGCCAGCACCTGGACAGTTGGGGGCAATCAGCCCCAGCATTTT.

V usage is TRBV27 and J usage is TRBJ2-7; no clear D. The V gene's germline CDR1 is MNHEY and CDR2 SMNVEV (reference sequence). The CDR3 has 13 residues. The V end lost 6 bases, the J end lost 3 bases, and 12 bases lay between the germline ends. The chain's CDR3 is CASRNRANYEQYF. The DNA for the CDR3 is TGTGCCAGCAGGAATAGAGCGAACTACGAGCAGTACTTC.

The chain recombines TRBV2 with TRBJ1-4; 10 nucleotides match TRBD1. Germline CDR1 SNHLY, CDR2 FYNNEI. With 5 bases clipped from V and 7 bases from J, the junction kept 4 bases outside the gene matches. CDR3 size: 14 residues. The CDR3 loop is CASSPWTGGEKLFF. In DNA form, the CDR3 reads TGTGCCAGCAGTCCCTGGACAGGGGGTGAAAAACTGTTTTTT.

In its sample, this clone was seen once. DNA of the CDR3: TGTGCCAGCAGTTTGTCAGGGCCAGAGACCCAGTACTTC. Translation: CASSLSGPETQYF. V and J are TRBV28 and TRBJ2-5, with D possibly being TRBD1 (5 bases). V gave up 3 bases and J gave up 4 bases, with 9 bases separating them. The CDR3 totals 13 residues. Germline CDR1 is MDHEN and CDR2 is SYDVKM.

The genes are TRBV5-1 and TRBJ2-7; 9 bases line up with TRBD1. CDR1 is SGHRS and CDR2 is YFSETQ in the germline V gene. V dropped 4 bases and J dropped 2; count of bases not matched to a gene: 7. This CDR3 contains 15 residues. The DNA of the CDR3 is TGCGCCAGCAGCCTGGGACAGGGATTCACCTACGAGCAGTACTTC. This sequence encodes CASSLGQGFTYEQYF.

This clone was found a few times. At the DNA level, this CDR3 is encoded by other sequences in the same sample as well. The chain carries TRBV5-4 and TRBJ2-3; 8 nucleotides agree with TRBD1. CDR1 and CDR2 from the germline V gene are SGHNT and YYREEE (reference sequence). V shed 2 bases and J 2 bases; nucleotides not matched to a gene: 4. This CDR3 region has 15 residues. The CDR3 sequence is CASSLGQGITDTQYF. DNA of the CDR3: TGTGCCAGCAGCTTAGGACAGGGAATCACAGATACGCAGTATTTT.

The chain carries TRBV5-1 and TRBJ1-1, with D tentatively TRBD1 (6 bases). Germline V gene sequence: CDR1 SGHRS, CDR2 YFSETQ. The germline V and J ends were trimmed by 1 base and 3 bases, with 10 bases remaining between them. There are 14 residues in the CDR3. For the CDR3, the DNA is TGCGCCAGCAGCTTGCGAGCAGGGGACACTGAAGCTTTCTTT. This encodes CASSLRAGDTEAFF.

The V gene is TRBV19, the J gene TRBJ2-7; 10 bases fit TRBD2. This CDR3 is built from 14 residues. J lost 2 bases, V lost 8 bases, and 6 bases had no gene match. Germline V lookup: CDR1 LNHDA, CDR2 SQIVND (reference sequence). CDR3 in amino acids: CASSSGSGAYEQYF. CDR3 bases: TGTGCCAGTTCTAGCGGGAGTGGTGCCTACGAGCAGTACTTC.

The V call is TRBV19, the J call TRBJ2-3; the match to TRBD1 covers 9 bases. Germline assignment: CDR1 LNHDA and CDR2 SQIVND (reference sequence). CDR3 length equals 14 residues. The V and J ends lost 6 bases and 3 bases, in that order; junction bases with no gene match: 4. As DNA, the CDR3 is TGTGCCAGTAGCCTGGACAGGGGTACAGATACGCAGTATTTT. Translation: CASSLDRGTDTQYF.

This clone showed up just once. The genes are TRBV19 and TRBJ2-1; the match to TRBD1 covers 7 bases. This CDR3 region has 14 residues. V was clipped by 5 bases and J by 5 bases; unmatched bases: 6. Germline V lookup: CDR1 LNHDA, CDR2 SQIVND (reference sequence). CDR3 amino acids: CASSPLDRDNEQFF. CDR3 nucleotides: TGTGCCAGTAGTCCCCTCGACAGGGACAATGAGCAGTTCTTC.